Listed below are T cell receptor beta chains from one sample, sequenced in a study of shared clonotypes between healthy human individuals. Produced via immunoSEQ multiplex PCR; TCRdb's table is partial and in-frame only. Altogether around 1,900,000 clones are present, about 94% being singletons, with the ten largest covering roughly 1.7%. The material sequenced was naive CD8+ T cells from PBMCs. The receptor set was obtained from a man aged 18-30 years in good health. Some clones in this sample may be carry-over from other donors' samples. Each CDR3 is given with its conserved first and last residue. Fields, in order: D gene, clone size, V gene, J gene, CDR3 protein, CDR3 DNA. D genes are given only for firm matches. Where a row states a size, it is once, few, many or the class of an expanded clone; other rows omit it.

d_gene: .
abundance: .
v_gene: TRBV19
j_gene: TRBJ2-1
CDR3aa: CASSIETGQTYNEQFF
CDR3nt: TGTGCCAGTAGTATAGAAACCGGACAGACCTACAATGAGCAGTTCTTC

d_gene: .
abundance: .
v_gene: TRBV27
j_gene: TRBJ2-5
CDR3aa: CASRQRTIPKETQYF
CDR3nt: TGTGCCAGCAGACAGAGGACAATACCGAAAGAGACCCAGTACTTC

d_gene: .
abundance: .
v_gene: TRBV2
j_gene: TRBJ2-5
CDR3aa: CASSWGRQETQYF
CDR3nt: TGTGCCAGCAGCTGGGGACGGCAAGAGACCCAGTACTTC

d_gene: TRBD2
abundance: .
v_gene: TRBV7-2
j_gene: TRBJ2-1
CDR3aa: CASSTPGLAGEFSYNEQFF
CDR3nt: TGTGCCAGCAGCACCCCGGGACTAGCGGGAGAATTCTCCTACAATGAGCAGTTCTTC

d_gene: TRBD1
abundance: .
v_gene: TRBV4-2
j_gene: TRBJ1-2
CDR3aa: CASSTRQGSREVNGYTF
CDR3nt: TGTGCCAGCAGCACCCGACAGGGGTCTCGCGAAGTAAATGGCTACACCTTC

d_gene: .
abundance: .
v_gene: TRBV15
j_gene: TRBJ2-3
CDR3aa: CATQQRKEDTQYF
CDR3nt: TGTGCCACCCAGCAGAGAAAAGAAGATACGCAGTATTTT

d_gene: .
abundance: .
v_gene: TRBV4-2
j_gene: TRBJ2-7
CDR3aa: CASSRKRRGTDEQYF
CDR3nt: TGTGCCAGCAGCAGAAAGCGGCGGGGAACCGACGAGCAGTACTTC

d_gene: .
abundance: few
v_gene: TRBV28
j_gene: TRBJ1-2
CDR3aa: CASSQIGDYGYTF
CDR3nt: TGTGCCAGCAGCCAGATAGGGGACTATGGCTACACCTTC

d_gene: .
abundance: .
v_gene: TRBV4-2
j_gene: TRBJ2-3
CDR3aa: CASSQDVGSSTDTQYF
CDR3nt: TGTGCCAGCAGCCAAGATGTTGGAAGTAGCACAGATACGCAGTATTTT

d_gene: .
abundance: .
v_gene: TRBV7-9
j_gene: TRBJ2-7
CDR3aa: CASSLAGGQYF
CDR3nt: TGTGCCAGCAGCTTAGCAGGGGGACAGTACTTC

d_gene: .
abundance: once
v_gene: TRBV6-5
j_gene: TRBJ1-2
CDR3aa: CASSYSGGGGGGYTF
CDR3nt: TGTGCCAGCAGTTACTCGGGTGGAGGAGGAGGAGGCTACACCTTC

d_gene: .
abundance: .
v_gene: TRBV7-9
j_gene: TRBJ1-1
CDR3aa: CASSLGLGQNTEAFF
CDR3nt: TGTGCCAGCAGCTTAGGCCTTGGCCAGAACACTGAAGCTTTCTTT

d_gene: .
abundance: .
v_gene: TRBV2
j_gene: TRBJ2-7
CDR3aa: CASKTVLPPYEQYF
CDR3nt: TGTGCCAGCAAAACAGTTCTACCGCCCTACGAGCAGTACTTC

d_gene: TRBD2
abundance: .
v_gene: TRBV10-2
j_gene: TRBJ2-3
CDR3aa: CASSDLVAGVTRFADTQYF
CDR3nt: TGCGCCAGCAGTGATCTGGTAGCGGGAGTCACGAGGTTCGCAGATACGCAGTATTTT

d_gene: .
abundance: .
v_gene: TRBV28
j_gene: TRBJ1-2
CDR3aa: CASSLLKPGRSVLGYGYTF
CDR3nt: TGTGCCAGCAGTTTACTCAAGCCGGGACGGAGCGTTTTAGGCTATGGCTACACCTTC

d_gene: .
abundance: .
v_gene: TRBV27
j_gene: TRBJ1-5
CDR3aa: CASSFSGFGQPQHF
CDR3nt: TGTGCCAGCAGTTTCTCGGGGTTTGGTCAGCCCCAGCATTTT

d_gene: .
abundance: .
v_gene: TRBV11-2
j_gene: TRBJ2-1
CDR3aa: CASSLDLGGPYNEQFF
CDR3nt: TGTGCCAGCAGCTTAGATCTCGGGGGTCCCTACAATGAGCAGTTCTTC

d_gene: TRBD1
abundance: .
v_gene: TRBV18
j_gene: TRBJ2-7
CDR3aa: CASSPKFSGTERGEQYF
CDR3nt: TGTGCCAGCTCACCCAAATTCTCCGGGACAGAGAGGGGCGAGCAGTACTTC

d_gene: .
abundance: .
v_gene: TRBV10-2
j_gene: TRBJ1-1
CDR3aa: CASSEGRSNTEAFF
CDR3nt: TGCGCCAGCAGTGAAGGACGGTCGAACACTGAAGCTTTCTTT

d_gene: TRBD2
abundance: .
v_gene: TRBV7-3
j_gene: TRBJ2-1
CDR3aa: CASSSMGGLIYNEQFF
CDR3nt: TGTGCCAGCAGCTCCATGGGAGGGTTAATCTACAATGAGCAGTTCTTC

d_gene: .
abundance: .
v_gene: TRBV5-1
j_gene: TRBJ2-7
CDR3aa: CASSLGGARTGPSYEQYF
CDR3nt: TGCGCCAGCAGCTTGGGCGGGGCCCGGACAGGACCTTCCTACGAGCAGTACTTC

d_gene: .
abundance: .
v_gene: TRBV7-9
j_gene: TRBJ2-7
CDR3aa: CALTGMSSYEQYF
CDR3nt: TGTGCCTTGACGGGGATGAGCTCCTACGAGCAGTACTTC

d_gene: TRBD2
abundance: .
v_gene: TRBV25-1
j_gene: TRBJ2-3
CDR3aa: CASTLPPPSGEMDTQYF
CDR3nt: TGTGCCAGCACCCTCCCCCCCCCTAGCGGGGAGATGGATACGCAGTATTTT

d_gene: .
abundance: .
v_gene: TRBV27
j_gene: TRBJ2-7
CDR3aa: CASSLNPRSFEQYF
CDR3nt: TGTGCCAGCAGTTTAAACCCAAGATCTTTCGAGCAGTACTTC

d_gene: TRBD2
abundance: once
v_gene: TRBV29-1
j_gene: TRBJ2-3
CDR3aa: CSVAEREIPKYTDTQYF
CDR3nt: TGCAGCGTTGCGGAGCGGGAGATACCGAAATACACAGATACGCAGTATTTT

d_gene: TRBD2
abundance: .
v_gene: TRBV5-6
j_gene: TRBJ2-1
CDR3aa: CASSLGAAGTSSYNEQFF
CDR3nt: TGTGCCAGCAGCTTGGGAGCAGCGGGGACGAGCTCCTACAATGAGCAGTTCTTC

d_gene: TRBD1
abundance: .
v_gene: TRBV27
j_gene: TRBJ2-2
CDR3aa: CASSSPRTGGRELFF
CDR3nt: TGTGCCAGCAGTTCGCCCCGGACAGGGGGCCGGGAGCTGTTTTTT

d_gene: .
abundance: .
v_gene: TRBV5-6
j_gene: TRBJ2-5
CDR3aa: CASSPTKGQETQYF
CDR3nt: TGTGCCAGCAGCCCTACGAAGGGACAAGAGACCCAGTACTTC

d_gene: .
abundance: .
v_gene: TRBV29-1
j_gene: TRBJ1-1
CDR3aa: CSVRPPGNTEAFF
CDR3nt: TGCAGCGTCCGCCCGCCGGGGAACACTGAAGCTTTCTTT

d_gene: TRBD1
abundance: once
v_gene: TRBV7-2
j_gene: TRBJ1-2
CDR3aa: CASSFTATGSTHGYTF
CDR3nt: TGTGCCAGCAGCTTCACCGCGACAGGGTCGACACATGGCTACACCTTC

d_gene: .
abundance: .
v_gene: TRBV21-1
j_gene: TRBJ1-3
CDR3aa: CASSKAGLGNTIYF
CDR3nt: TGTGCCAGCAGCAAAGCAGGGCTTGGAAACACCATATATTTT

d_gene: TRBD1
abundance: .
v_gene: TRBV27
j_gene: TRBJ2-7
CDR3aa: CASSTRDRAKNEQYF
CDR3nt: TGTGCCAGCAGTACGCGGGACAGGGCTAAGAACGAGCAGTACTTC